The 12 T cell receptor beta chains presented below share a single source sample, sequenced in a study of vaccination and CD4 T cells after COVID-19. Described treatment: roughly 11-day PBMC culture with coronavirus spike peptide pools or control peptides (ViraFEST assay). The Oncomine TCR Beta short-read assay was applied to DNA of cultured CD4+ T cells. TCRdb re-derived calls from the PCR reads in MiXCR, one entry per CDR3 protein. The sample records 15,000 to 20,000 distinct CDR3 sequences, 40% to 65% being singletons. No antigen has been identified for these receptors. Specimen: CD4+ T cells from blood, cultured in vitro, collected before SARS-CoV-2 vaccination. These TCRs come from a human donor who had recovered from COVID-19.

In its sample, this clonotype was seen a few times. The gene calls are TRBV27 and TRBJ1-5, with 7 bases that match TRBD1. Germline lookup yields CDR1 MNHEY and CDR2 SMNVEV (reference sequence). The CDR3 is made up of 20 amino acids. Germline trimming cut 6 bases from V and 1 base from J; bases unmatched to any gene: 21. The CDR3 nucleotides read TGTGCCAGCAGCTTGAAGACCGGGACAGTCTATCCGGAAAGCAATCAGCCCCAGCATTTT. As protein: CASSLKTGTVYPESNQPQHF.

V and J are TRBV19 and TRBJ1-5; 9 bases agree with TRBD1. The CDR3 runs 15 residues. Germline V gene lookup returns CDR1 LNHDA and CDR2 SQIVND (reference sequence). The V and J ends lost 5 bases and 5 bases, in that order; junction bases with no gene match: 7. This CDR3 is CASSATGTGYQPQHF. The CDR3 DNA reads TGTGCCAGTAGTGCTACCGGGACAGGGTATCAGCCCCAGCATTTT.

The rearrangement joins TRBV11-1 to TRBJ1-1; possibly TRBD1 for D (5 bases). The CDR3 has 13 residues. Looked up from germline, CDR1 is SGHAT and CDR2 is FQDESV (reference sequence). V lost 7 bases to trimming and J lost 6 bases, with 15 bases between them. The CDR3, as DNA: TGTGCCAGCACCCACGCCGGGGGTTCTGAAGCTTTCTTT. Its protein is CASTHAGGSEAFF.

This clonotype was detected only a few times. The chain is built from TRBV20-1 and TRBJ1-3; unclear D gene. The CDR3 length is 12 residues. The germline V gene encodes CDR1 DFQATT and CDR2 SNEGSKA (reference sequence). V lost 6 bases, J lost 5 bases, and 11 bases lay in between. CDR3 sequence reads: CSASPSRNTIYF. CDR3 bases: TGCAGTGCCTCCCCGTCCCGAAACACCATATATTTT.

The gene calls are TRBV20-1 and TRBJ2-2, with a weak D call TRBD1 (7 bases). Germline V gene sequence: CDR1 DFQATT, CDR2 SNEGSKA (reference sequence). Trimming left V 6 bases short and J 6 bases short, with 11 bases between. This CDR3 has 12 amino acids. The CDR3 is CSAEGAAGELFF. The CDR3 DNA is TGCAGTGCGGAGGGGGCCGCCGGGGAGCTGTTTTTT.

The chain recombines TRBV20-1 with TRBJ2-7; 7 bases match TRBD1. Germline V gene sequence: CDR1 DFQATT, CDR2 SNEGSKA (reference sequence). This CDR3 is built from 13 residues. The V and J ends lost 2 bases and 4 bases, in that order; junction bases with no gene match: 5. CDR3 DNA sequence: TGCAGTGCTAGAAGACAGGGATTATACGAGCAGTACTTC. It specifies CSARRQGLYEQYF.

This sequence joins TRBV27 and TRBJ1-6, with TRBD1 matching 10 bases. Trimming cost V 4 bases and J 10 bases; bases outside gene matches: 7. The CDR3 is 15 amino acids. Per the germline V gene, CDR1 is MNHEY and CDR2 is SMNVEV (reference sequence). The CDR3 coding sequence is TGTGCCAGCAGTTGGACAGGGGGATGGAACTCACCCCTCCACTTT. Protein sequence: CASSWTGGWNSPLHF.

The sample holds a few counts of this clonotype. The gene calls are TRBV30 and TRBJ1-2; TRBD1 is a possible D gene (6 bases). Germline CDR1 is GTSNPN and CDR2 is SVGIG (reference sequence). CDR3 length: 13 amino acids. V was clipped by 2 bases and J by 6 bases, with 13 bases between them. The DNA for the CDR3 is TGTGCCTGGAGTAGAGGGGGGGGCGATGGCTACACCTTC. Amino acid sequence: CAWSRGGGDGYTF.

The rearrangement uses TRBV6-1 and TRBJ1-2; D unclear. CDR1 and CDR2 (germline): MNHNS, SASEGT. V gave up 7 bases and J gave up 1 base, with 7 bases separating them. The CDR3 length is 12 residues. In DNA, the CDR3 is TGTGCCAGCATCCCCGATAACTATGGCTACACCTTC. It encodes CASIPDNYGYTF.

This clonotype appeared a few times. This chain connects TRBV7-8 to TRBJ1-1, with 10 bases fitting TRBD1. This CDR3 has 16 residues. The germline V gene has CDR1 SGHVS and CDR2 FQNEAQ. J lost 1 base, V lost 6 bases, and 8 bases had no gene match. The CDR3 sequence: CASSLRDRGSNTEAFF. The CDR3 nucleotides read TGTGCCAGCAGTTTACGGGACAGGGGTTCGAACACTGAAGCTTTCTTT.

The rearrangement uses TRBV6-1 and TRBJ1-5; TRBD1 agrees at 10 bases. Germline assignment: CDR1 MNHNS and CDR2 SASEGT. J lost 4 bases, V lost 6 bases, and 3 bases had no gene match. This CDR3 comprises 14 residues. The CDR3 region has the DNA TGTGCCAGCAGGGCGGGACAGGGGAATCAGCCCCAGCATTTT. This gives the protein CASRAGQGNQPQHF.

The chain uses TRBV7-2 and TRBJ2-2, with D uncertain. The CDR3 consists of 12 residues. Germline V gives CDR1 SGHTA, CDR2 FQGNSA. Trimming left V 4 bases short and J 6 bases short, with 6 bases between. DNA of the CDR3: TGTGCCAGCAGCTCTGATGCCGGGGAGCTGTTTTTT. As protein: CASSSDAGELFF.